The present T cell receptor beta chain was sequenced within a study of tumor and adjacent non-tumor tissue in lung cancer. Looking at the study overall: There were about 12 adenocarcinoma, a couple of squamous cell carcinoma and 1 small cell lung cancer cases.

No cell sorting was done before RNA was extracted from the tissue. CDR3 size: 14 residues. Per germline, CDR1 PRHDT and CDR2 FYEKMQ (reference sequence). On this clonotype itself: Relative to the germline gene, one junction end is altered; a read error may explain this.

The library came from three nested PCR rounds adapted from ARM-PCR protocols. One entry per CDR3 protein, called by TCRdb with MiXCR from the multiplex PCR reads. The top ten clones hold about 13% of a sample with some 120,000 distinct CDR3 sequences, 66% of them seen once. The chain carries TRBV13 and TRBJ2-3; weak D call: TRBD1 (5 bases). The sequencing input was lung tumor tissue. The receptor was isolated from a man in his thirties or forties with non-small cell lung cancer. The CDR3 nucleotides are TGTGTCAGCAGCTTCGACAGCCGCACAGATACGCAGTATTTT. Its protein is CVSSFDSRTDTQYF.